This T cell receptor beta chain was retrieved from a study of Tregs in tolerant kidney transplant recipients. General study findings and limits: Biological reproducibility was not directly addressed in this study. Few patients were studied, so findings need validation in larger groups.

Related graft donors supplied nonmyeloablative bone marrow transplants, and mixed chimerism was transient. Unstimulated Tregs (CD4+CD25+CD127-) and CD4+CD25- non-Tregs were sorted from PBMCs. Concerning this clone itself: Its target is unknown.

The repertoire was sequenced with immunoSEQ multiplex PCR; TCRdb's copy has only in-frame clones and lacks some. The sample consists of tens of thousands of clones, approximately 94% of them appearing once. The source was CD4+ T cells from blood (PBMCs), collected 12 months after the transplant. The sequence came from a human patient who received a combined kidney and bone marrow transplant. Some T cells may arise from the graft donor.

The CDR3: CASSQDVVRYSGNTIYF. DNA for the CDR3: TGCGCCAGCAGCCAAGATGTTGTCAGATACTCTGGAAACACCATATATTTT. The chain is built from TRBV4-1 and TRBJ1-3; D remains ambiguous. The germline V gene encodes CDR1 MGHRA and CDR2 YSYEKL. This CDR3 has 17 residues. Trimming took off 0 bases at V and 0 bases at J, with 12 bases between the two ends.